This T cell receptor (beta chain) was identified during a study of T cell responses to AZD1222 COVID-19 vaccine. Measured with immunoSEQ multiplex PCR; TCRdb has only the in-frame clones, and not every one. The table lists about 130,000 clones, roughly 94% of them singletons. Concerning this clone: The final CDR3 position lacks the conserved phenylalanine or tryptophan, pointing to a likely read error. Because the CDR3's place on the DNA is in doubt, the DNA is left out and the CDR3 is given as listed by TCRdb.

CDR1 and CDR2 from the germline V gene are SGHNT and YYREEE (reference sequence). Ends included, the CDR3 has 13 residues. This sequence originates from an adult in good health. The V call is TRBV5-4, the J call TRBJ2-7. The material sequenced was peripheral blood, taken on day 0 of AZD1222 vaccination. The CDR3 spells CASSQDLNPEFTS.